A single sample is the source of the 24 T cell receptor beta chains below, sequenced in a study of cytomegalovirus exposure and HLA in healthy donors. Both 60 Vbeta primers and 13 Jbeta primers went into the PCR. Profiling relied on immunoSEQ multiplex PCR, and the TCRdb table lists in-frame clones only, not all of them. The sample lists about 160,000 clones, approximately 82% seen once, with around 6.6% in the top ten. Sequenced input: PBMCs. Receptors were obtained from a man aged 45-60 years in good health and CMV-seropositive.

This rearrangement joins TRBV10-1 to TRBJ2-7; possibly TRBD1 for D (5 bases). The CDR3 has 15 amino acids. Germline V lookup: CDR1 WNHNN, CDR2 SYGVQD (reference sequence). V was shortened by 2 bases and J by 4 bases, with 15 bases between the two germline ends. CDR3 nucleotide sequence: TGCGCCAGCAGTGAGGTGGAGTCGGACAATTACGAGCAGTACGTC. This translates into CASSEVESDNYEQYV.

Only one count was recorded for this clone. The CDR3 region has the DNA TGCGCCAGCAGCTTGGAACCCCTCGGGACAAGGAATGAAAAACTGTTTTTT. Translating it yields CASSLEPLGTRNEKLFF. J is TRBJ1-4 and V is TRBV5-1, with D tentatively TRBD1 (6 bases). With 0 bases removed from V and 5 bases from J, the gap between germline ends came to 17 bases. Per the germline V gene, CDR1 is SGHRS and CDR2 is YFSETQ. The CDR3 spans 17 residues. The variable domain in full, with the rest retrieved from reference TRBV5-1 and TRBJ1-4, is KAGVTQTPRYLIKTRGQQVTLSCSPISGHRSVSWYQQTPGQGLQFLFEYFSETQRNKGNFPGRFSGRQFSNSRSEMNVSTLELGDSALYLCASSLEPLGTRNEKLFFGSGTQLSVL.

The V call is TRBV5-1, the J call TRBJ2-1; 13 bases fit TRBD2. The CDR3 totals 18 residues. The junction had 9 bases not matched to a gene; V was cut back by 5 bases and J by 1 base. Germline CDR1 SGHRS, CDR2 YFSETQ. CDR3 region: CASRLGTSGVSSYNEQFF. Written as DNA, the CDR3 is TGCGCCAGCAGGCTCGGGACTAGCGGGGTTTCGTCCTACAATGAGCAGTTCTTC.

The chain couples TRBV25-1 to TRBJ2-5, with 7 positions matching TRBD1. Trimming at V came to 7 bases and at J to 5 bases, leaving 10 bases not matched to a gene. Germline CDR1 MGHDK, CDR2 SYGVNS. This CDR3 is built from 14 residues. The CDR3 here is CASIPTGTGETQYF. For the CDR3, the DNA is TGTGCCAGCATCCCGACAGGGACGGGGGAGACCCAGTACTTC. Full variable domain (missing parts from reference TRBV25-1 and TRBJ2-5): EADIYQTPRYLVIGTGKKITLECSQTMGHDKMYWYQQDPGMELHLIHYSYGVNSTEKGDLSSESTVSRIRTEHFPLTLESARPSHTSQYLCASIPTGTGETQYFGPGTRLLVL.

This chain links TRBV29-1 with TRBJ2-5, with 9 bases fitting TRBD2. CDR1 is SQVTM and CDR2 is ANQGSEA in the germline V gene. This CDR3 has 14 residues. V lost 0 bases and J lost 3; bases outside the gene matches: 2. CDR3 nucleotides: TGCAGCGTTGAAGAGTGGACTAGCGAAGAGACCCAGTACTTC. Its translation is CSVEEWTSEETQYF. The full variable domain, completed using reference TRBV29-1 and TRBJ2-5, is SAVISQKPSRDICQRGTSLTIQCQVDSQVTMMFWYRQQPGQSLTLIATANQGSEATYESGFVIDKFPISRPNLTFSTLTVSNMSPEDSSIYLCSVEEWTSEETQYFGPGTRLLVL.

The chain combines TRBV6-5 with TRBJ1-2, with D possibly matching TRBD1 (6 bases). This CDR3 contains 14 residues. Germline lookup yields CDR1 MNHEY and CDR2 SVGAGI. V was pared by 6 bases and J by 4 bases, with 15 bases between. CDR3 DNA sequence: TGTGCCAGCAGACACAACCGGGGGGCCTATGGCTACACCTTC. This sequence encodes CASRHNRGAYGYTF.

This chain links TRBV29-1 with TRBJ1-2, with a possible D match to TRBD1 (6 bases). Trimming pared 6 bases from V and 4 bases from J, leaving 12 bases between. From germline, CDR1 is SQVTM and CDR2 ANQGSEA. This CDR3 comprises 12 residues. CDR3 region: CSVWGGAYGYTF. In DNA, the CDR3 is TGCAGCGTGTGGGGGGGGGCCTATGGCTACACCTTC.

This clone appeared once. The chain is built from TRBV15 and TRBJ1-1, with a tentative D call TRBD1 (6 bases). With 0 bases removed from V and 5 bases from J, the gap between germline ends came to 10 bases. The CDR3 runs 14 residues. The germline V gene encodes CDR1 LNHNV and CDR2 YYDKDF (reference sequence). The CDR3 nucleotides are TGTGCCACCAGCAGAGACAGGGGTCAGACTGAAGCTTTCTTT. It encodes CATSRDRGQTEAFF. Full variable domain (missing parts from reference TRBV15 and TRBJ1-1): DAMVIQNPRYQVTQFGKPVTLSCSQTLNHNVMYWYQQKSSQAPKLLFHYYDKDFNNEADTPDNFQSRRPNTSFCFLDIRSPGLGDTAMYLCATSRDRGQTEAFFGQGTRLTVV.

In this sample, this clone turned up once. The chain is built from TRBV10-2 and TRBJ2-7; 8 nucleotides agree with TRBD1. The J segment lost 2 bases and the V segment lost 8 bases, leaving 5 bases of the junction unmatched. Germline V gene lookup returns CDR1 WSHSY and CDR2 SAAADI. This CDR3 contains 13 residues. This CDR3 reads CASRQGATYEQYF. For the CDR3, the DNA is TGCGCCAGCCGTCAGGGGGCTACCTACGAGCAGTACTTC.

This chain connects TRBV4-2 to TRBJ2-1, with TRBD2 matching over 15 bases. CDR1 is LGHNA, CDR2 YNFKEQ, per germline. V trimming: 1 base; J trimming: 7 bases; junction bases outside the gene matches: 2. This CDR3 is built from 16 residues. The DNA of the CDR3 is TGTGCCAGCAGCCAAGGGACTAGCGGGGGGGGGAATGAGCAGTTCTTC. Its protein product is CASSQGTSGGGNEQFF.

A few counts support this clone. The chain has TRBV2 and TRBJ2-3; tentative D call: TRBD2 (5 bases). Trimming left V 2 bases short and J 0 bases short, with 27 bases between. The CDR3 extends over 21 amino acids. The V gene's germline CDR1 is SNHLY and CDR2 FYNNEI. The CDR3 DNA follows: TGTGCCAGCAGTGAATTAAATGTAGGGAGCCAAATCCGAACTAGCACAGATACGCAGTATTTT. Its protein product is CASSELNVGSQIRTSTDTQYF.

The count of this clone is one. The V and J genes are TRBV28 and TRBJ2-1, with D maybe TRBD2 (5 bases). CDR3 length: 12 amino acids. V was cut by 2 bases and J by 10 bases, with 9 bases left in between. From germline, CDR1 is MDHEN and CDR2 SYDVKM. CDR3 sequence reads: CASSLSGEEQFF. CDR3 bases: TGTGCCAGCAGTTTAAGCGGTGAGGAGCAGTTCTTC.

The chain links TRBV6-5 to TRBJ2-2; the match to TRBD1 covers 7 bases. The CDR3 runs to 15 residues. Germline assignment: CDR1 MNHEY and CDR2 SVGAGI. V shed 4 bases and J 4 bases; nucleotides not matched to a gene: 6. The CDR3 coding sequence is TGTGCCAGCAGTTCCCGACAGGGTGGCACCGGGGAGCTGTTTTTT. Translating it yields CASSSRQGGTGELFF.

This clone has just a few counts. The rearrangement joins TRBV11-2 to TRBJ2-1; TRBD2 matches 9 bases. Trimming removed 0 bases from V and 2 bases from J; junction bases left unmatched: 2. Germline V gene sequence: CDR1 SGHAT, CDR2 FQNNGV. The CDR3 spans 16 residues. CDR3 DNA sequence: TGTGCCAGCAGCTTAGAACGCGGGGGGGCCTACAATGAGCAGTTCTTC. Residues: CASSLERGGAYNEQFF. Complete variable domain (other parts from reference TRBV11-2 and TRBJ2-1): EAGVAQSPRYKIIEKRQSVAFWCNPISGHATLYWYQQILGQGPKLLIQFQNNGVVDDSQLPKDRFSAERLKGVDSTLKIQPAKLEDSAVYLCASSLERGGAYNEQFFGPGTRLTVL.

The rearrangement uses TRBV5-1 and TRBJ1-1, with TRBD1 matching 7 bases. Germline V gene lookup returns CDR1 SGHRS and CDR2 YFSETQ. CDR3 length: 15 residues. Trimming cost V 3 bases and J 1 base; bases outside gene matches: 6. CDR3 residues: CASSSMTGKNTEAFF. The DNA for the CDR3 is TGCGCCAGCAGCTCGATGACAGGGAAGAACACTGAAGCTTTCTTT.

The chain links TRBV7-2 to TRBJ2-7; a possible D gene is TRBD2 (6 bases). The germline V and J ends were trimmed by 1 base and 3 bases, with 19 bases remaining between them. Germline CDR1 and CDR2: SGHTA and FQGNSA. This CDR3 comprises 17 residues. CDR3 nucleotide sequence: TGTGCCAGCAGCTTAGATGATAGCGGAATCCGGGGCTACGAGCAGTACGTC. It translates to CASSLDDSGIRGYEQYV.

The DNA of the CDR3 is TGTGCCAGCAGCTTAGAGGTAGCGGGGGTTTTATTCGGCGCAGATACGCAGTATTTT. Translating gives CASSLEVAGVLFGADTQYF. The rearrangement joins TRBV7-2 to TRBJ2-3, with TRBD2 matching 9 bases. CDR3 length: 19 amino acids. With 1 base clipped from V and 4 bases from J, the junction kept 15 bases outside the gene matches. Germline CDR1 reads SGHTA; CDR2 reads FQGNSA. The full variable domain, rest sourced from reference TRBV7-2 and TRBJ2-3, is GAGVSQSPSNKVTEKGKDVELRCDPISGHTALYWYRQSLGQGLEFLIYFQGNSAPDKSGLPSDRFSAERTGGSVSTLTIQRTQQEDSAVYLCASSLEVAGVLFGADTQYFGPGTRLTVL.

The genes are TRBV10-2 and TRBJ2-7; 11 nucleotides align to TRBD2. The V gene's germline CDR1 is WSHSY and CDR2 SAAADI. The V segment lost 0 bases and the J segment 8 bases; nucleotides outside the gene matches: 6. This CDR3 has 15 amino acids. The CDR3 spells CASSESVTSGNQQYV. The DNA for the CDR3 is TGCGCCAGCAGTGAGTCTGTGACTAGCGGGAATCAGCAGTACGTC.

This sequence joins TRBV7-9 and TRBJ2-5; D perhaps matches TRBD1 (5 bases). V was clipped by 4 bases and J by 5 bases, with 8 bases between them. The CDR3 consists of 12 residues. Germline lookup yields CDR1 SEHNR and CDR2 FQNEAQ (reference sequence). Written as DNA, the CDR3 is TGTGCCAGCAGCTGGGGCGCGGAGACCCAGTACTTC. Protein sequence: CASSWGAETQYF.

The chain combines TRBV6-6 with TRBJ1-1, with D perhaps matching TRBD1 (5 bases). Germline assignment: CDR1 MNHNY and CDR2 SVGAGI (reference sequence). V gave up 5 bases and J gave up 4 bases, with 14 bases separating them. The CDR3 runs 14 residues. CDR3 sequence reads: CASSAGPKSTEAFF. CDR3 nucleotides: TGTGCCAGCAGTGCAGGGCCTAAGTCCACTGAAGCTTTCTTT.

This rearrangement joins TRBV29-1 to TRBJ1-2; no clear D gene. Germline CDR1 and CDR2: SQVTM and ANQGSEA. Between the trimmed V and J ends, which lost 4 bases and 7 bases, there was a span of 7 bases. This CDR3 region has 10 residues. CDR3 bases: TGCAGCGTTGCAGATAGTGGCTACACCTTC. Protein product: CSVADSGYTF.

Comment on this clone: One junction end disagrees with the germline gene, perhaps due to a read error. The chain uses TRBV18 and TRBJ2-3; the match to TRBD2 covers 7 bases. The CDR3 has 16 amino acids. CDR1 is KGHSH and CDR2 is LQKENI in the germline V gene. In nucleotides, the CDR3 is TGTGCCAACTCACCCCCAAGCGGGGTTTCCGCAGATACGCAGTATTTT. Encoded protein: CANSPPSGVSADTQYF.

The chain carries TRBV27 and TRBJ2-1, with 9 bases fitting TRBD2. The germline V gene encodes CDR1 MNHEY and CDR2 SMNVEV (reference sequence). With V trimmed by 7 bases and J by 2 bases, 12 bases remained unmatched. This CDR3 has 17 residues. The CDR3 reads CASNRVAGASAYNEQFF. CDR3 sequence (DNA): TGTGCCAGCAATAGGGTAGCGGGAGCTTCTGCCTACAATGAGCAGTTCTTC.

The chain joins TRBV7-8 to TRBJ2-7, with D tentatively TRBD2 (5 bases). CDR3 length: 13 amino acids. V was trimmed by 2 bases and J by 3 bases, leaving 8 bases between them. CDR1 and CDR2 (germline): SGHVS, FQNEAQ. Here the CDR3 reads CASSLSEGYEQYV. CDR3 DNA: TGTGCCAGCAGCTTAAGCGAGGGCTACGAGCAGTACGTC.